A single sample is the source of the 14 T cell receptor beta chains below, sequenced in a study of OX40 agonist ivuxolimab in advanced cancers. Produced via immunoSEQ multiplex PCR; TCRdb's table is partial and in-frame only. The table lists under 90,000 clones, about 83% of them singletons. Specimen: CD4+ or CD8+ T cells sorted from blood, collected in a trial of the OX40 agonist ivuxolimab. The origin of the receptors is an adult with an advanced solid tumor such as melanoma, head and neck, liver or kidney cancer.

The rearrangement uses TRBV30 and TRBJ2-7; 8 bases are shared with TRBD2. Germline V CDR1 and CDR2: GTSNPN, SVGIG (reference sequence). J gave up 2 bases and V 5 bases, and 5 bases lay outside the gene matches. This CDR3 has 13 amino acids. The CDR3 sequence: CAWARGGPYEQYF. Written as DNA, the CDR3 is TGTGCCTGGGCCCGGGGGGGACCCTACGAGCAGTACTTC.

V usage is TRBV6-5 and J usage is TRBJ2-3; perhaps TRBD2 as D (6 bases). In germline, CDR1 is MNHEY, CDR2 SVGAGI. The CDR3 has 16 residues. V lost 0 bases, J lost 5 bases, and 15 bases lay in between. In DNA, the CDR3 is TGTGCCAGCAGTTACTCTGGCGGGGTGTATGGAGATACGCAGTATTTT. It yields the protein CASSYSGGVYGDTQYF.

The chain joins TRBV6-4 to TRBJ2-2; D is perhaps TRBD1 (6 bases). The length of the CDR3 is 15 residues. The germline V and J ends were trimmed by 8 bases and 0 bases, with 13 bases remaining between them. CDR1 MRHNA and CDR2 SNTAGT come from the germline V gene. CDR3 region: CASSRQVSNTGELFF. CDR3 coding DNA: TGTGCCAGCTCCCGACAGGTCTCGAACACCGGGGAGCTGTTTTTT.

Comments on this clone: At one end the junction does not follow the germline gene, possibly because of a read error. The rearrangement uses TRBV5-6 and TRBJ2-5, with D perhaps matching TRBD1 or TRBD2 (5 bases each). CDR1 is SGHDT, CDR2 YYEEEE, per germline. The CDR3 runs to 13 residues. The CDR3 sequence: CASSFVGAETRYF. CDR3 nucleotides: TGTGCCAGCAGCTTTGTCGGGGCGGAGACCCGGTACTTC. Complete variable domain (other parts from reference TRBV5-6 and TRBJ2-5): DAGVTQSPTHLIKTRGQQVTLRCSPKSGHDTVSWYQQALGQGPQFIFQYYEEEERQRGNFPDRFSGHQFPNYSSELNVNALLLGDSALYLCASSFVGAETRYFGPGTRLLVL.

The CDR3 nucleotides are TGTGCCAGCAGTTTAGGGTACTTTCCTGGCGAGCAGTACTTC. Its translation is CASSLGYFPGEQYF. V usage is TRBV28 and J usage is TRBJ2-7; D is unresolved. Per germline, CDR1 MDHEN and CDR2 SYDVKM. V gave up 2 bases and J gave up 6 bases, with 14 bases separating them. The CDR3 runs to 14 residues.

The chain carries TRBV18 and TRBJ2-7, with D perhaps TRBD1 (8 bases). Looked up from germline, CDR1 is KGHSH and CDR2 is LQKENI. Trimming shortened V by 8 bases and J by 2 bases, and 16 bases separated the two germline ends. The CDR3 covers 14 residues. This CDR3 is CASTHRGGTYEQYF. The DNA of the CDR3 is TGTGCCAGCACTCACAGGGGGGGGACCTACGAGCAGTACTTC.

The rearrangement joins TRBV2 to TRBJ1-2; TRBD1 might be the D (6 bases). The CDR3 spans 10 residues. CDR1 and CDR2 from the germline V gene are SNHLY and FYNNEI. Trimming removed 5 bases at V and 11 bases at J, with 9 bases between. The CDR3 region is CASSRGPYTF. The CDR3 coding sequence is TGTGCCAGCAGTCGGGGGCCATACACCTTC.

This chain uses TRBV5-5 with TRBJ1-2; D gene unclear. The CDR3 spans 14 residues. Germline V gives CDR1 SGHKS, CDR2 YYEKEE (reference sequence). The V end lost 4 bases, the J end lost 1 base, and 11 bases lay between the germline ends. DNA of the CDR3: TGTGCCAGCAGCCCCGTGGCCGGTAACTATGGCTACACCTTC. This sequence encodes CASSPVAGNYGYTF.

The chain couples TRBV21-1 to TRBJ2-7; TRBD1 is the table's D call and was not checked against the DNA. TRBV21-1 is a pseudogene locus. This CDR3 has 17 residues. This CDR3 is CASSKGVAGQHSYEQYF. In nucleotides, the CDR3 is TGTGCCAGCAGCAAAGGTGTTGCGGGACAGCATTCCTACGAGCAGTACTTC.

The chain recombines TRBV6-1 with TRBJ1-2; D not certain. The CDR3 has 17 amino acids. CDR1 MNHNS and CDR2 SASEGT come from the germline V gene. The V end was cut by 4 bases, the J end by 5 bases, with 23 bases between. The CDR3 here is CASSVGGILPKLYGYTF. As DNA, the CDR3 is TGTGCCAGCAGTGTAGGAGGGATCCTGCCCAAGCTATATGGCTACACCTTC.

CDR3 in DNA: TGCGCCAGCAGTGAAAACAGCGGATCCGAGCAGTACTTC. Translation gives CASSENSGSEQYF. The V call is TRBV10-1, the J call TRBJ2-7, with D possibly matching TRBD2 (5 bases). CDR1 is WNHNN, CDR2 SYGVQD, per germline (reference sequence). V lost 3 bases to trimming and J lost 6 bases, with 12 bases between them. This CDR3 spans 13 amino acids.

The chain carries TRBV4-1 and TRBJ2-3; 7 nucleotides align to TRBD1. The V gene end was trimmed by 4 bases and the J gene end by 2 bases; junction bases not matched to a gene: 6. The CDR3 spans 15 residues. The germline gives CDR1 MGHRA, CDR2 YSYEKL. The CDR3 DNA sequence: TGCGCCAGCAGCCCGTTGGGACAGTACACAGATACGCAGTATTTT. Protein product: CASSPLGQYTDTQYF.

This sequence joins TRBV5-1 and TRBJ2-3; D is unclear. Germline values: CDR1 SGHRS, CDR2 YFSETQ. V lost 2 bases and J lost 6, with 19 bases in between. The CDR3 extends over 16 amino acids. Here the CDR3 DNA reads TGCGCCAGCAGCTTAGTGGTACAGACTCCCTCGGATACGCAGTATTTT. It translates to CASSLVVQTPSDTQYF. The full variable domain, its missing parts supplied by reference TRBV5-1 and TRBJ2-3, is KAGVTQTPRYLIKTRGQQVTLSCSPISGHRSVSWYQQTPGQGLQFLFEYFSETQRNKGNFPGRFSGRQFSNSRSEMNVSTLELGDSALYLCASSLVVQTPSDTQYFGPGTRLTVL.

V and J are TRBV19 and TRBJ2-5; 8 nucleotides line up with TRBD1. Germline V gives CDR1 LNHDA, CDR2 SQIVND (reference sequence). This CDR3 spans 14 amino acids. V shed 5 bases and J 5 bases; nucleotides not matched to a gene: 7. CDR3 nucleotide sequence: TGTGCCAGTAGTTATCAGGGGGCAGGCGAGACCCAGTACTTC. As protein: CASSYQGAGETQYF.